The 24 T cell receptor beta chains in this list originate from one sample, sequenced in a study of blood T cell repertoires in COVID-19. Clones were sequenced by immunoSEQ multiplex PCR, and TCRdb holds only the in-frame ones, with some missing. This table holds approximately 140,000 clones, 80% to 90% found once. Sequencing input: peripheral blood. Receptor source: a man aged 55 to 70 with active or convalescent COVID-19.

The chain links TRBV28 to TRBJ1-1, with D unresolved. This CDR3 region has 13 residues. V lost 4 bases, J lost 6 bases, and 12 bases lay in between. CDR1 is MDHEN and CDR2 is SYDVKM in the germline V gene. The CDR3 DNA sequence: TGTGCCAGCAGTTATGGGCTAGCCTCTGAAGCTTTCTTT. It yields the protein CASSYGLASEAFF.

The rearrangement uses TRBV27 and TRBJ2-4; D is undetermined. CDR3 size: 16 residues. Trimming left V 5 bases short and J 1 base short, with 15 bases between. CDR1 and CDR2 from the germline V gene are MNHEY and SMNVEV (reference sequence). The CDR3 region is CASSPRWSEAKNIQYF. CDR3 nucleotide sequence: TGTGCCAGCAGTCCCCGTTGGAGTGAGGCCAAAAACATTCAGTACTTC.

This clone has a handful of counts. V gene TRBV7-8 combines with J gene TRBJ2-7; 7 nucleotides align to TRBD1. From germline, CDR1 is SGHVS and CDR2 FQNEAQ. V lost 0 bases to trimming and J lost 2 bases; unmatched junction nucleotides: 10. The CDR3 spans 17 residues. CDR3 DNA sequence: TGTGCCAGCAGCTTAGCGTTTAGAGGGGGCAGTACCTACGAGCAGTACTTC. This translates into CASSLAFRGGSTYEQYF.

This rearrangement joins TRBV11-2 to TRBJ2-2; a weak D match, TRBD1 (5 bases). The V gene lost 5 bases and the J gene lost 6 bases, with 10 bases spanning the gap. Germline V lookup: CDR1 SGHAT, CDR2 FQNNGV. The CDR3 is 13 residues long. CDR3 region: CASSRLGAGELFF. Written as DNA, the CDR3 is TGTGCCAGCAGCCGGTTAGGGGCCGGGGAGCTGTTTTTT.

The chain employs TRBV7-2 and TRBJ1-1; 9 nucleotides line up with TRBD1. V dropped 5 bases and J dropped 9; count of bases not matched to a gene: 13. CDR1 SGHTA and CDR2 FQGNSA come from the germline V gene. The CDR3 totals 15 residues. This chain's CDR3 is CASSTPGTGWVQAFF. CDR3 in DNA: TGTGCCAGCAGCACGCCCGGGACAGGGTGGGTCCAAGCTTTCTTT.

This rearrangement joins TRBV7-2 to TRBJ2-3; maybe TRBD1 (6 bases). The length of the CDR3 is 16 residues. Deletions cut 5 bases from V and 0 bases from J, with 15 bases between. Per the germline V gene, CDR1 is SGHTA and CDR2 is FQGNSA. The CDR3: CASSPAPGHSTDTQYF. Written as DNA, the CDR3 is TGTGCCAGCAGCCCCGCGCCGGGACACAGCACAGATACGCAGTATTTT. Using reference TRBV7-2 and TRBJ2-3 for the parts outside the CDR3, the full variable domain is GAGVSQSPSNKVTEKGKDVELRCDPISGHTALYWYRQSLGQGLEFLIYFQGNSAPDKSGLPSDRFSAERTGGSVSTLTIQRTQQEDSAVYLCASSPAPGHSTDTQYFGPGTRLTVL.

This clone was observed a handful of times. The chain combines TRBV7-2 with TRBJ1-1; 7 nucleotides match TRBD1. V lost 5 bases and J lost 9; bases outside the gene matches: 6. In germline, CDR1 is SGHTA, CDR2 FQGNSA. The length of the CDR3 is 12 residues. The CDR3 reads CASSLTGAKAFF. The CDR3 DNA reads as TGTGCCAGCAGCCTCACAGGGGCGAAAGCTTTCTTT.

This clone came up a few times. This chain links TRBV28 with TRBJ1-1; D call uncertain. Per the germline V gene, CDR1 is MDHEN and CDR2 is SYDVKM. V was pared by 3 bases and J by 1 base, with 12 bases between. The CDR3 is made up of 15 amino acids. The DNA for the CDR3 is TGTGCCAGCAGTTTTCCGGGAACAAAGAACACTGAAGCTTTCTTT. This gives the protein CASSFPGTKNTEAFF.

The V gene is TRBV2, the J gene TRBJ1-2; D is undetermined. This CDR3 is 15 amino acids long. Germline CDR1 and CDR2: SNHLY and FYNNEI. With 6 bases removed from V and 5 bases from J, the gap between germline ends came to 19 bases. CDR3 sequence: CASSLTAGSWYGYTF. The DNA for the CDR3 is TGTGCCAGCAGCTTGACGGCCGGGTCTTGGTATGGCTACACCTTC.

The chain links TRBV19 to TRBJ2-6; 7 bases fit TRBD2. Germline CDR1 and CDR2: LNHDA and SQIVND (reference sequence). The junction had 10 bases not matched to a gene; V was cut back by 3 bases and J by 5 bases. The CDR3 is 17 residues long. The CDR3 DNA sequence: TGTGCCAGTAGTATTTGGGGAGGGAAGAAGAGGGCCAACGTCCTGACTTTC. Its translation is CASSIWGGKKRANVLTF.

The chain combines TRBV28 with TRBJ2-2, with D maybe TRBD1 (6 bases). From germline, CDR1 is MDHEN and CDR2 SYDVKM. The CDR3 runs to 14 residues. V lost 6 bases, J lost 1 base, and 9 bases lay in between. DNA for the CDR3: TGTGCCAGCAGACTAGGGGGGAACACCGGGGAGCTGTTTTTT. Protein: CASRLGGNTGELFF.

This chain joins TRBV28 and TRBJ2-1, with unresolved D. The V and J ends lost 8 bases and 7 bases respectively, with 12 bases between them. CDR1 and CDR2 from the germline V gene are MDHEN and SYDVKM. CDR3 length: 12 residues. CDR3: CASPECGNEQFF. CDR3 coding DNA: TGTGCCAGCCCGGAGTGTGGTAATGAGCAGTTCTTC.

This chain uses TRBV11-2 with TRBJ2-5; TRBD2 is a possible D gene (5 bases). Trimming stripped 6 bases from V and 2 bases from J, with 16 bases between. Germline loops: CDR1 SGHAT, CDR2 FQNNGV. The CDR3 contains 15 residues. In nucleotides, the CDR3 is TGTGCCAGCAGTGAAGGCTTAGCGTCTCAAGAGACCCAGTACTTC. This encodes CASSEGLASQETQYF.

The CDR3 sequence: CASSSLGSPSYNEQFF. CDR3 bases: TGTGCCAGCAGCTCCCTCGGGTCTCCCTCCTACAATGAGCAGTTCTTC. V and J are TRBV28 and TRBJ2-1; D call uncertain. Germline V lookup: CDR1 MDHEN, CDR2 SYDVKM. The CDR3 consists of 16 residues. Between the trimmed V and J ends, which lost 6 bases and 0 bases, there was a span of 15 bases.

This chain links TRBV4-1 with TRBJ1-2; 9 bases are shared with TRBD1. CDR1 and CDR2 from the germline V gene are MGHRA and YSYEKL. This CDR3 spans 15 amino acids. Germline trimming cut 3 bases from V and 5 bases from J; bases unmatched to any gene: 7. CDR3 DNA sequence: TGCGCCAGCAGCCATACGGACAGGGGAGGGTATGGCTACACCTTC. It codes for CASSHTDRGGYGYTF.

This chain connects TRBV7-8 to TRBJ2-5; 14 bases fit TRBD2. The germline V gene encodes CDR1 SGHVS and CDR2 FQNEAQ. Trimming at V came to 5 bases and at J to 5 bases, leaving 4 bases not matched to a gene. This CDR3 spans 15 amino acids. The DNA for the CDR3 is TGTGCCAGCAGCCGGACTAGCGGGAGGTGGGAGACCCAGTACTTC. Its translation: CASSRTSGRWETQYF.

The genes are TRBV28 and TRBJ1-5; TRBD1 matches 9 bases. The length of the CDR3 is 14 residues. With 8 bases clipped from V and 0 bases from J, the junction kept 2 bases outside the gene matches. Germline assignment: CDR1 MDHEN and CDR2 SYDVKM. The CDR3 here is CASQGQGSNQPQHF. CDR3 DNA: TGTGCCAGCCAGGGACAGGGTAGCAATCAGCCCCAGCATTTT. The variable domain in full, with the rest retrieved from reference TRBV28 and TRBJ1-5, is DVKVTQSSRYLVKRTGEKVFLECVQDMDHENMFWYRQDPGLGLRLIYFSYDVKMKEKGDIPEGYSVSREKKERFSLILESASTNQTSMYLCASQGQGSNQPQHFGDGTRLSIL.

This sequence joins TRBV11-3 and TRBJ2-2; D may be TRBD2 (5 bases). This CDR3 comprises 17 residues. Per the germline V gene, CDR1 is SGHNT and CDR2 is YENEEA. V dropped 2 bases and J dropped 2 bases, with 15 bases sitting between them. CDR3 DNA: TGTGCCAGCAGCTTACGTCTTTTCGGGATTAACACCGGGGAGCTGTTTTTT. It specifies CASSLRLFGINTGELFF.

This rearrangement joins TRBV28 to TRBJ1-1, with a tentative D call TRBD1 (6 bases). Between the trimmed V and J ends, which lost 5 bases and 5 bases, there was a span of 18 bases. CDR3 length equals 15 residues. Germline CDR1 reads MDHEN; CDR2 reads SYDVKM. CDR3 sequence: CASSASGTPKTEAFF. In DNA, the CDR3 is TGTGCCAGCAGTGCCTCCGGGACACCGAAGACTGAAGCTTTCTTT.

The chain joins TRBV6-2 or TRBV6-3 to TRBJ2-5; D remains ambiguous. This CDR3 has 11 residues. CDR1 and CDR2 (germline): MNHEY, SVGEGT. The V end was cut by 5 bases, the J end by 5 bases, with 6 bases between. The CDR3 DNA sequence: TGTGCCAGCAGTCGACTCGAGACCCAGTACTTC. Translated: CASSRLETQYF.

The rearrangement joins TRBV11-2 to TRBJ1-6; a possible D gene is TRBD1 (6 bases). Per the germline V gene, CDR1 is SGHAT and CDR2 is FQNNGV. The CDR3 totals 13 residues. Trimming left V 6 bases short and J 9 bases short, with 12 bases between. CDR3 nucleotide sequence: TGTGCCAGCAGGGGACAACAGGGTTCACCCCTCCACTTT. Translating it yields CASRGQQGSPLHF.

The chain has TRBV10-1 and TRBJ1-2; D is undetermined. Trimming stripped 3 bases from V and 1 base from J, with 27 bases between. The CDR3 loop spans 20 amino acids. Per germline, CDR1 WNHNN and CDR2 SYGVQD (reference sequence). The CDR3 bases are TGCGCCAGCAGTGACGGAGATATGGGTTTGTACGGAGTCCTTAACTATGGCTACACCTTC. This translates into CASSDGDMGLYGVLNYGYTF.

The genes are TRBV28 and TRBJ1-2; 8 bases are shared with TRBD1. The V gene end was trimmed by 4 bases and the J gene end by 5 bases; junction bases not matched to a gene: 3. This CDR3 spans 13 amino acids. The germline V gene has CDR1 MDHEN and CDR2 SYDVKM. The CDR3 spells CASSSDRAYGYTF. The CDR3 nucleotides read TGTGCCAGCAGTTCGGACAGGGCTTATGGCTACACCTTC.

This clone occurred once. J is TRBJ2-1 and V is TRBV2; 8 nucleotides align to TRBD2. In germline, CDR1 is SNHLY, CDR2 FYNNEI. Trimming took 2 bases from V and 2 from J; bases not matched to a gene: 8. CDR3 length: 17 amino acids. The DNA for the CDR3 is TGTGCCAGCAGTGAATTAGGGCTAGCGGGCACCTACAATGAGCAGTTCTTC. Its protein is CASSELGLAGTYNEQFF.